This passage covers 13 T cell receptor beta chains from one sample sequenced in a study of siplizumab effects on memory and regulatory T cells. Libraries were prepared by immunoSEQ multiplex PCR; TCRdb keeps only in-frame clonotypes and omits some of them. This sample carries tens of thousands of clones, 93% of them seen once, and the ten largest clones take 5% to 7%. Material for sequencing was CD8+ T cells sorted from blood. All receptors come from a human donor in good health.

This sequence joins TRBV7-2 and TRBJ2-7; D remains unclear. CDR1 and CDR2 from the germline V gene are SGHTA and FQGNSA. This CDR3 is built from 15 residues. Deletions cut 5 bases from V and 2 bases from J, with 16 bases between. The CDR3 protein is CASSNGWHSPYEQYF. The DNA of the CDR3 is TGTGCCAGCAGCAACGGGTGGCATTCTCCCTACGAGCAGTACTTC.

The CDR3 loop is CASAGERGQFSGNTIYF. DNA for the CDR3: TGTGCCAGCGCCGGGGAAAGGGGCCAATTCTCTGGAAACACCATATATTTT. The J gene is TRBJ1-3, the V gene TRBV5-4; D is perhaps TRBD1 (5 bases). CDR1 and CDR2 from the germline V gene are SGHNT and YYREEE (reference sequence). Trimming removed 7 bases from V and 0 bases from J, with 20 bases in between. CDR3 size: 17 residues.

This chain links TRBV30 with TRBJ2-3; weak D call: TRBD1 (6 bases). CDR1 and CDR2 (germline): GTSNPN, SVGIG (reference sequence). This CDR3 comprises 14 residues. Trimming took 0 bases from V and 5 from J, leaving 12 bases between them. The CDR3 nucleotides read TGTGCCTGGAGTGTACTCCCAGGGGAAGATACGCAGTATTTT. It translates to CAWSVLPGEDTQYF.

The chain has TRBV13 and TRBJ2-2, with D hard to call. The V and J ends lost 3 bases and 0 bases respectively, with 14 bases between them. This CDR3 region has 17 residues. CDR1 and CDR2 (germline): PRHDT, FYEKMQ (reference sequence). CDR3 in DNA: TGTGCCAGCAGCTTGGGCGAAGGGTCCCCGAACACCGGGGAGCTGTTTTTT. This encodes CASSLGEGSPNTGELFF.

The genes are TRBV7-9 and TRBJ1-2; no firm D call. Germline loops: CDR1 SEHNR, CDR2 FQNEAQ (reference sequence). The CDR3 is 15 amino acids. Trimming removed 2 bases from V and 2 bases from J, with 12 bases in between. CDR3 residues: CASSLSTALNYGYTF. The CDR3 DNA reads as TGTGCCAGCAGCTTATCGACGGCACTCAACTATGGCTACACCTTC.

This sequence joins TRBV1 and TRBJ1-5. TRBV1 is a pseudogene segment. This CDR3 has 16 amino acids. The CDR3 here is CTSSQGGVQSHQPQHF. The CDR3 coding sequence is TGCACCAGCAGCCAAGGGGGGGTACAGTCACATCAGCCCCAGCATTTT.

The chain employs TRBV10-2 and TRBJ1-5, with D unclear. V lost 1 base to trimming and J lost 7 bases, with 11 bases between them. Germline V gives CDR1 WSHSY, CDR2 SAAADI. This CDR3 is 14 amino acids long. DNA of the CDR3: TGCGCCAGCAGTGAGTTTCTAGGAGGGCAGCCCCAGCATTTT. Its translation is CASSEFLGGQPQHF.

A remark on this clone: The identical CDR3 is also encoded by other nucleotide sequences in the sample. CDR3 loop: CASSLVGQETQYF. CDR3 nucleotide sequence: TGTGCCAGCAGCTTAGTGGGCCAAGAGACCCAGTACTTC. This sequence joins TRBV7-9 and TRBJ2-5; the D is unclear. CDR1 and CDR2 (germline): SEHNR, FQNEAQ (reference sequence). V was shortened by 1 base and J by 1 base, with 4 bases between the two germline ends. This CDR3 is 13 amino acids long. The full variable domain, completed using reference TRBV7-9 and TRBJ2-5, is DTGVSQNPRHKITKRGQNVTFRCDPISEHNRLYWYRQTLGQGPEFLTYFQNEAQLEKSRLLSDRFSAERPKGSFSTLEIQRTEQGDSAMYLCASSLVGQETQYFGPGTRLLVL.

The chain joins TRBV19 to TRBJ2-2; D is undetermined. This CDR3 region has 16 residues. Germline values: CDR1 LNHDA, CDR2 SQIVND (reference sequence). V lost 0 bases and J lost 3, with 11 bases in between. The CDR3 sequence is CASSIDAAYYTGELFF. The CDR3 DNA follows: TGTGCCAGTAGTATAGATGCCGCATATTACACCGGGGAGCTGTTTTTT.

This clone showed up just a few times. The V gene is TRBV13, the J gene TRBJ2-2, with unresolved D. Germline V gives CDR1 PRHDT, CDR2 FYEKMQ (reference sequence). The CDR3 is made up of 14 amino acids. V was pared by 0 bases and J by 2 bases, with 4 bases between. The CDR3 reads CASSLGPNTGELFF. The CDR3 DNA is TGTGCCAGCAGCTTAGGGCCTAACACCGGGGAGCTGTTTTTT.

The CDR3 reads CASSSRIPGGQETQYF. CDR3 coding DNA: TGTGCCAGCAGCTCCCGGATACCGGGGGGGCAAGAGACCCAGTACTTC. The V and J genes are TRBV7-9 and TRBJ2-5, with TRBD2 matching over 8 bases. CDR3 size: 16 residues. Per the germline V gene, CDR1 is SEHNR and CDR2 is FQNEAQ (reference sequence). V trimming: 4 bases; J trimming: 2 bases; junction bases outside the gene matches: 9.

V is TRBV21-1 and J is TRBJ2-5. TRBV21-1 constitutes a pseudogene. The CDR3 totals 16 residues. The CDR3 DNA follows: TGTGCCAGCAGCAAAGCGGAGTCACAGCTGACGGAGACCCAGTACTTC. It is translated as CASSKAESQLTETQYF.

The CDR3 DNA follows: TGCGCCAGCAGCCACTCCAGCGGGAACACCGGGGAGCTGTTTTTT. It encodes CASSHSSGNTGELFF. The chain uses TRBV4-1 and TRBJ2-2; the D gene is possibly TRBD2 (5 bases). The CDR3 has 15 amino acids. Germline V CDR1 and CDR2: MGHRA, YSYEKL. Trimming removed 3 bases from V and 1 base from J, with 9 bases in between.